The next 13 T cell receptor beta chains were all read from a single sample in a study of T cell responses to AZD1222 COVID-19 vaccine. Profiling relied on immunoSEQ multiplex PCR, and the TCRdb table lists in-frame clones only, not all of them. The table includes over 110,000 clones, 90% detected once. Sample: peripheral blood, taken 28 days after the second AZD1222 dose. The receptors here all came from an adult who received the AZD1222 COVID-19 vaccine.

This chain joins TRBV19 and TRBJ1-2; the D gene is possibly TRBD1 (6 bases). CDR3 length: 14 residues. Germline assignment: CDR1 LNHDA and CDR2 SQIVND (reference sequence). Trimming left V 7 bases short and J 4 bases short, with 16 bases between. CDR3 coding DNA: TGTGCCAGTATCGGAACAGGGCACGTCTATGGCTACACCTTC. As protein: CASIGTGHVYGYTF.

This chain links TRBV19 with TRBJ1-1; no reliable D call. V lost 3 bases to trimming and J lost 0 bases, with 8 bases between them. The germline V gene encodes CDR1 LNHDA and CDR2 SQIVND (reference sequence). The CDR3 is 14 amino acids. DNA of the CDR3: TGTGCCAGTAGTATCCCCAGGATGAACACTGAAGCTTTCTTT. This codes for CASSIPRMNTEAFF.

This clone was picked up one time. V and J are TRBV7-2 and TRBJ2-7; 7 positions agree with TRBD1. V gave up 1 base and J gave up 2 bases; unmatched junction bases: 14. The germline gives CDR1 SGHTA, CDR2 FQGNSA. The CDR3 has 18 residues. The CDR3 protein is CASSLGPGTGTAAYEQYF. The CDR3 region has the DNA TGTGCCAGCAGCTTAGGTCCGGGTACCGGGACAGCCGCCTACGAGCAGTACTTC.

This clone was picked up one time. The rearrangement joins TRBV10-1 to TRBJ1-1; D is uncertain. Germline CDR1 WNHNN, CDR2 SYGVQD (reference sequence). The CDR3 extends over 14 amino acids. V was shortened by 2 bases and J by 0 bases, with 7 bases between the two germline ends. The CDR3 spells CASSEGKLNTEAFF. The CDR3 DNA reads as TGCGCCAGCAGTGAGGGAAAATTGAACACTGAAGCTTTCTTT.

The rearrangement uses TRBV7-6 and TRBJ2-5; TRBD1 agrees at 8 bases. The CDR3 runs 15 residues. Losses at the gene ends were 1 base for V and 7 bases for J; bases not matched to a gene: 8. Looked up from germline, CDR1 is SGHVS and CDR2 is FNYEAQ. CDR3 sequence: CASSLDPQGAGTQYF. The CDR3 bases are TGTGCCAGCAGCTTAGACCCCCAGGGGGCAGGGACCCAGTACTTC.

This chain joins TRBV13 and TRBJ1-3; no clear D. The CDR3 is made up of 15 amino acids. V gave up 5 bases and J gave up 3 bases, with 14 bases separating them. Germline-derived CDR1 and CDR2 are PRHDT and FYEKMQ (reference sequence). The CDR3 loop is CASSQKGIYGNTIYF. In DNA form, the CDR3 reads TGTGCCAGCAGCCAAAAGGGAATTTATGGAAACACCATATATTTT. The full variable domain, in which reference TRBV13 and TRBJ1-3 provide the parts outside the CDR3, is AAGVIQSPRHLIKEKRETATLKCYPIPRHDTVYWYQQGPGQDPQFLISFYEKMQSDKGSIPDRFSAQQFSDYHSELNMSSLELGDSALYFCASSQKGIYGNTIYFGEGSWLTVV.

V is TRBV7-6 and J is TRBJ2-5; 8 nucleotides align to TRBD2. CDR3 length equals 16 residues. Germline CDR1 reads SGHVS; CDR2 reads FNYEAQ. Losses at the gene ends were 3 bases for V and 2 bases for J; bases not matched to a gene: 8. The DNA of the CDR3 is TGTGCCAGCAGCTTGGGAGTAGCGGGACATCAAGAGACCCAGTACTTC. Protein product: CASSLGVAGHQETQYF. The whole variable domain, filled in from reference TRBV7-6 and TRBJ2-5, reads GAGVSQSPRYKVTKRGQDVALRCDPISGHVSLYWYRQALGQGPEFLTYFNYEAQQDKSGLPNDRFSAERPEGSISTLTIQRTEQRDSAMYRCASSLGVAGHQETQYFGPGTRLLVL.

The CDR3 reads CASSGTATSGDNEQFF. CDR3 in DNA: TGTGCCAGCAGCGGAACAGCGACTAGCGGAGACAATGAGCAGTTCTTC. The chain employs TRBV9 and TRBJ2-1; TRBD2 aligns across 9 bases. Germline CDR1 reads SGDLS; CDR2 reads YYNGEE. The CDR3 sequence is 16 residues long. The J segment lost 5 bases and the V segment lost 3 bases, leaving 9 bases of the junction unmatched.

The rearrangement links TRBV5-4 to TRBJ1-1; tentatively, D is TRBD1 (6 bases). Per germline, CDR1 SGHNT and CDR2 YYREEE (reference sequence). With 0 bases removed from V and 3 bases from J, the gap between germline ends came to 9 bases. This CDR3 has 14 residues. CDR3 nucleotides: TGTGCCAGCAGCTTGGGGGGGCCGGACACTGAAGCTTTCTTT. This gives the protein CASSLGGPDTEAFF.

The rearrangement links TRBV7-8 to TRBJ2-2; D perhaps matches TRBD1 (5 bases). Per germline, CDR1 SGHVS and CDR2 FQNEAQ. Trimming removed 1 base from V and 6 bases from J, with 12 bases in between. The CDR3 sequence is 15 residues long. This chain's CDR3 is CASSLVAGSPGELFF. As DNA, the CDR3 is TGTGCCAGCAGCTTAGTAGCAGGGTCCCCCGGGGAGCTGTTTTTT.

The chain combines TRBV5-1 with TRBJ2-3, with D perhaps matching TRBD2 (6 bases). CDR3 length: 17 residues. V lost 0 bases, J lost 0 bases, and 14 bases lay in between. CDR1 is SGHRS, CDR2 YFSETQ, per germline. CDR3 in DNA: TGCGCCAGCAGCTTGGAAGGCGGAGGGCATAGCACAGATACGCAGTATTTT. This sequence encodes CASSLEGGGHSTDTQYF. Supplemented by reference TRBV5-1 and TRBJ2-3, the full variable domain reads KAGVTQTPRYLIKTRGQQVTLSCSPISGHRSVSWYQQTPGQGLQFLFEYFSETQRNKGNFPGRFSGRQFSNSRSEMNVSTLELGDSALYLCASSLEGGGHSTDTQYFGPGTRLTVL.

This clone was observed once. The V and J genes are TRBV7-2 and TRBJ1-6, with D possibly matching TRBD1 (5 bases). The V and J ends lost 3 bases and 0 bases respectively, with 15 bases between them. Germline V gene sequence: CDR1 SGHTA, CDR2 FQGNSA. This CDR3 comprises 18 residues. The CDR3 here is CASSFATVESSYNSPLHF. The CDR3 DNA reads as TGTGCCAGCAGCTTCGCGACAGTGGAAAGCTCCTATAATTCACCCCTCCACTTT.

The chain carries TRBV12-3 or TRBV12-4 and TRBJ1-2, with D perhaps TRBD1 (5 bases). V lost 7 bases to trimming and J lost 6 bases, with 9 bases between them. The CDR3 has 11 amino acids. CDR3 sequence reads: CASMGRDGYTF. CDR3 coding DNA: TGTGCCAGCATGGGACGGGATGGCTACACCTTC.